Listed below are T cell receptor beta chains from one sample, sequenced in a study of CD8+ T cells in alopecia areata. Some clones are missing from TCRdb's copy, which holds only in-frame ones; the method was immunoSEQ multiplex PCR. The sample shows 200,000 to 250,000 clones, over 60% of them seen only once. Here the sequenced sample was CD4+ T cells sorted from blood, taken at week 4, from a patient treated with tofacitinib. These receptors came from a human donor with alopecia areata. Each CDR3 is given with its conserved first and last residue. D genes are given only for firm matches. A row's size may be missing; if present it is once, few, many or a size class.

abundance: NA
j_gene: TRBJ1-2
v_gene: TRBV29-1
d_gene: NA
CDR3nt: TGCAGCGTCGGGGGGCAGGGCCTCGGCTATGGCTACACCTTC
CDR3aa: CSVGGQGLGYGYTF

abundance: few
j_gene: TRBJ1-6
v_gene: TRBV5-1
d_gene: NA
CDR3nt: TGCGCCAGCAGCTTGGTGGCACAGGCGGGCTCACCCCTCCACTTT
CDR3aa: CASSLVAQAGSPLHF

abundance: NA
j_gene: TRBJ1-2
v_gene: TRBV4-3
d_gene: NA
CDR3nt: TGCGCCAGCAGCCAGACGGGGAAGCCGTGGGGCTACACCTTC
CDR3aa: CASSQTGKPWGYTF

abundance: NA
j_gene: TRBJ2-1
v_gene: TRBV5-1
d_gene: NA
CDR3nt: TGCGCCAGCAGCTTTGGAGCTGGTGAGCAGTTCTTC
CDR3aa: CASSFGAGEQFF

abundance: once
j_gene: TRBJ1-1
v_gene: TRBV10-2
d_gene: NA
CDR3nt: TGCGCCAGCAGTGGAAAGCACTCGAACACTGAAGCTTTCTTT
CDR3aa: CASSGKHSNTEAFF

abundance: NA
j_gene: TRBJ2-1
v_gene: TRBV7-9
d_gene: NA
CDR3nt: TGTGCCAGCACCCCGGGCGGGGGCCCGCCTGAGCAGTTCTTC
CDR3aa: CASTPGGGPPEQFF

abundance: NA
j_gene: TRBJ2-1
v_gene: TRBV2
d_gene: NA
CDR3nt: TGTGCCAGCAGGGGGGAAGTTGAGCAGTTCTTC
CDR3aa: CASRGEVEQFF

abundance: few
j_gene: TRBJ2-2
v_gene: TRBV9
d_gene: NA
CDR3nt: TGTGCCAGCAGCTCAATGACAGCAAACACCGGGGAGCTGTTTTTT
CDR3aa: CASSSMTANTGELFF

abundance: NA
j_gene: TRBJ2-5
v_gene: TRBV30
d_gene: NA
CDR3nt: TGTGCCTGGAGTGAGCATGGAGAGACCCAGTACTTC
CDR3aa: CAWSEHGETQYF

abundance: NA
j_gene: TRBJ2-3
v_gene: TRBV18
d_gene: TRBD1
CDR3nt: TGTGCCAGCTCCCCGGGACAGGGGGCATCGGATACGCAGTATTTT
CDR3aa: CASSPGQGASDTQYF

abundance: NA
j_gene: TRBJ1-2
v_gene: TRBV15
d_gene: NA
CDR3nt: TGTGCCACCAGCAGTAGGATCTATGGCTACACCTTC
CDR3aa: CATSSRIYGYTF

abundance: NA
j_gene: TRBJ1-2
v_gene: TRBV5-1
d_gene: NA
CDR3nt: TGCGCCAGCAGCCCGGACTTCTCCTATGGCTACACCTTC
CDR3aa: CASSPDFSYGYTF

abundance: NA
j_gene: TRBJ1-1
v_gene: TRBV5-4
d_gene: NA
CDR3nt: TGTGCCAGCAGCGTCAATACAGGGAACGCTGAAGCTTTCTTT
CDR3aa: CASSVNTGNAEAFF

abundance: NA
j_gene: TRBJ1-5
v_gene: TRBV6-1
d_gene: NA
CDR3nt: TGTGCCAGCAGCAACGGGCTTCAGCCCCAGCATTTT
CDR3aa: CASSNGLQPQHF

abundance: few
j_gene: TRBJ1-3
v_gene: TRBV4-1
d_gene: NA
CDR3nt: TGCGCCAGCAGCGGACTTACAGGCCGGGTCTCTGGAAACACCATATATTTT
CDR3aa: CASSGLTGRVSGNTIYF

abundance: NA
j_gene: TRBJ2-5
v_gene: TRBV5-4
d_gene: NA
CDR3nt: TGTGCCGGGGCCAGGGTAGGGCAAGAGACCCAGTACTTC
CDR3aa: CAGARVGQETQYF

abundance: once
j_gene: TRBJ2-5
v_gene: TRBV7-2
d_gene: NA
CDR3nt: TGTGCCAGCACCTCGAACTGGGGAGGGGGAGAGACCCAGTACTTC
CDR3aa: CASTSNWGGGETQYF